The 8 T cell receptor beta chains below were found in one sample sequenced in a study of blood T cell repertoires in COVID-19. Sequencing was performed with immunoSEQ multiplex PCR; in TCRdb, only in-frame clones are kept and a portion is missing. The sample holds about 160,000 clones, roughly four fifths seen once. Source material: peripheral blood. The receptor source for this set is a man in his 60s with active or convalescent COVID-19.

CDR3 nucleotides: TGCGCCAGCAGTGATACTAATACAGATACGCAGTATTTT. Its translation is CASSDTNTDTQYF. The V and J genes are TRBV10-1 and TRBJ2-3, with unresolved D. The V end was cut by 3 bases, the J end by 3 bases, with 7 bases between. The CDR3 contains 13 residues. Looked up from germline, CDR1 is WNHNN and CDR2 is SYGVQD (reference sequence).

The gene calls are TRBV7-9 and TRBJ2-5, with TRBD2 matching 12 bases. Germline values: CDR1 SEHNR, CDR2 FQNEAQ (reference sequence). The CDR3 covers 13 residues. The trim removed 4 bases at V and 9 bases at J, leaving 3 bases unmatched. CDR3 residues: CASSYSSGGAQYF. As DNA, the CDR3 is TGTGCCAGCAGCTACTCTAGCGGGGGGGCCCAGTACTTC.

This sequence joins TRBV5-1 and TRBJ1-1; possibly TRBD1 for D (5 bases). Trimming pared 3 bases from V and 1 base from J, leaving 13 bases between. The germline V gene has CDR1 SGHRS and CDR2 YFSETQ. The CDR3 contains 15 residues. The CDR3 bases are TGCGCCAGCAGCTCCGGAGACGGGGGGAACACTGAAGCTTTCTTT. It is translated as CASSSGDGGNTEAFF.

The V and J genes are TRBV15 and TRBJ1-5; D unresolved. CDR1 and CDR2 from the germline V gene are LNHNV and YYDKDF (reference sequence). V was pared by 0 bases and J by 8 bases, with 14 bases between. There are 15 residues in the CDR3. The CDR3 here is CATSRDHRDNEPQHF. CDR3 bases: TGTGCCACCAGCAGAGATCACCGGGATAATGAGCCCCAGCATTTT. The whole variable domain, remainder taken from reference TRBV15 and TRBJ1-5, is DAMVIQNPRYQVTQFGKPVTLSCSQTLNHNVMYWYQQKSSQAPKLLFHYYDKDFNNEADTPDNFQSRRPNTSFCFLDIRSPGLGDTAMYLCATSRDHRDNEPQHFGDGTRLSIL.

The table lists this clone with a few counts. The rearrangement links TRBV19 to TRBJ1-6; no definite D call. This CDR3 has 14 residues. The V and J ends lost 5 bases and 7 bases respectively, with 12 bases between them. CDR1 is LNHDA, CDR2 SQIVND, per germline (reference sequence). DNA for the CDR3: TGTGCCAGTAGTCCAACGGGGAGGAATTCACCCCTCCACTTT. It specifies CASSPTGRNSPLHF.

The chain uses TRBV19 and TRBJ1-5, with 12 bases aligning to TRBD1. The CDR3 has 14 amino acids. The ends lost 5 bases at V and 6 bases at J; junction bases unmatched: 2. Germline V lookup: CDR1 LNHDA, CDR2 SQIVND (reference sequence). In nucleotides, the CDR3 is TGTGCCAGTAGTGGGACAGGGGGCAGTCAGCCCCAGCATTTT. It is translated as CASSGTGGSQPQHF. Supplemented by reference TRBV19 and TRBJ1-5, the full variable domain reads DGGITQSPKYLFRKEGQNVTLSCEQNLNHDAMYWYRQDPGQGLRLIYYSQIVNDFQKGDIAEGYSVSREKKESFPLTVTSAQKNPTAFYLCASSGTGGSQPQHFGDGTRLSIL.

This clone was observed a handful of times. This chain links TRBV4-2 with TRBJ2-7; tentative D call: TRBD1 (6 bases). The germline gives CDR1 LGHNA, CDR2 YNFKEQ. With 0 bases removed from V and 6 bases from J, the gap between germline ends came to 15 bases. CDR3 length equals 15 residues. CDR3 region: CASSQEGGKMREQYF. The CDR3 nucleotides are TGTGCCAGCAGCCAAGAAGGGGGAAAGATGCGCGAGCAGTACTTC.

The table lists this clone with a count of one. This rearrangement joins TRBV24-1 to TRBJ2-7; weak D call: TRBD2 (5 bases). The CDR3 has 13 residues. The ends were cut back, 4 bases at V and 1 base at J, with 7 bases in the middle. Per germline, CDR1 KGHDR and CDR2 SFDVKD. This chain's CDR3 is CATSERESYEQYF. The DNA for the CDR3 is TGTGCCACCAGTGAACGGGAATCCTACGAGCAGTACTTC.